This T cell receptor (beta chain) was sequenced in a study of blood T cells in healthy people across ages. Study background: Per two T cells, template switching captured roughly one barcoded beta molecule.

V lost 6 bases and J lost 5, with 17 bases in between. The CDR3 sequence is 14 residues long. Germline V gives CDR1 MNHEY, CDR2 SVGEGT. In the case of this clonotype: Its antigen is still unknown.

Study-wide results and limits: Diversity of TCR beta per million T cells declined in a roughly linear way with age.

Alongside a J-beta primer mix, a sample-barcoded 5' primer served in a second PCR lasting about 6 to 12 cycles. Tagging of each cDNA molecule was performed by a template-switch adaptor with 12 random nucleotides. TCRdb re-called the 5' RACE reads with MiXCR, one entry per CDR3 protein. The table has over 500,000 distinct CDR3 sequences, 25% to 35% seen once. The sample was also linked to a second study, of T cells of mothers and their children. Turning to that study: Over 9 million TCR beta CDR3 reads were obtained from each mother, and a few million from each child.

The sequence derives from a boy between 2 and 10 years old in good health. The sequenced sample was blood. The genes are TRBV6-2 or TRBV6-3 and TRBJ2-7; D may be TRBD1 or TRBD2 (6 bases each). The CDR3 DNA sequence: TGTGCCAGCAGCAGGGGAGGTCGGGGCGACGAGCAGTACTTC. It specifies CASSRGGRGDEQYF.